Included here is one TCR beta chain sequence, with context. The sample belongs to a study of blood T cell repertoires in COVID-19. About the research overall: Italy, Spain and the United States were the sources of the convalescent and acute COVID-19 samples. The cDNA or gDNA used as material had been derived from T cells, B-cell-depleted T cells, or PBMCs.

Unmatched junction bases numbered 10, after V lost 2 bases and J lost 1 base. The CDR3 is 18 amino acids. CDR1 and CDR2 (germline): SGHNT, YYREEE (reference sequence). Under the authors' procedure: How many nucleated cells were present was estimated from reference gene primer amplification. Libraries were prepared by immunoSEQ multiplex PCR; TCRdb keeps only in-frame clonotypes and omits some of them. V, J and clone size derive from that table, while D and trimming were established from the DNA sequence. In the table there are over 90,000 clones, 81% of which are singletons. Sequenced input: peripheral blood. The clonotype was recovered from an elderly man with COVID-19, enrolled during active disease. This chain uses TRBV5-4 with TRBJ1-5; 9 bases match TRBD1. The CDR3 bases are TGTGCCAGCAGCTTCAAAACAGGGGGCGCTGGGAGCAATCAGCCCCAGCATTTT. It specifies CASSFKTGGAGSNQPQHF.